Listed here are 30 T cell receptor beta chains from one sample, sequenced in a study of T cell changes during pregnancy in multiple sclerosis. Libraries were prepared by immunoSEQ multiplex PCR; TCRdb keeps only in-frame clonotypes and omits some of them. This sample has around 70,000 clones, with around 90% found just once. The specimen comprised peripheral blood, sampled after pregnancy. The receptor source for this set is a female donor with multiple sclerosis, enrolled in a pregnancy study.

This clone has just one count. The chain carries TRBV7-2 and TRBJ1-5; possible D gene TRBD1, 5 bases. The CDR3 consists of 15 residues. The germline V and J ends were trimmed by 5 bases and 5 bases, with 16 bases remaining between them. Germline CDR1 and CDR2: SGHTA and FQGNSA. This chain's CDR3 is CASSTGVRSYQPQHF. The CDR3, as DNA: TGTGCCAGCAGCACAGGAGTCCGGAGCTATCAGCCCCAGCATTTT.

CDR3 nucleotide sequence: TGTGCCTTTGTGGGACAGGGGTCCTACAATGAGCAGTTCTTC. Translated, it gives CAFVGQGSYNEQFF. This chain links TRBV30 with TRBJ2-1; TRBD1 matches at 10 bases. This CDR3 has 14 amino acids. V was pared by 7 bases and J by 1 base, with 4 bases of the junction left unmatched. The V gene's germline CDR1 is GTSNPN and CDR2 SVGIG (reference sequence).

This clone was picked up one time. The chain links TRBV11-3 to TRBJ2-1; D is perhaps TRBD1 (6 bases). This CDR3 is 17 amino acids long. Germline CDR1 SGHNT, CDR2 YENEEA. V was trimmed by 4 bases and J by 0 bases, leaving 16 bases between them. CDR3 amino acids: CASSSDPGAPSYNEQFF. The CDR3, as DNA: TGTGCCAGCAGCTCTGATCCAGGGGCCCCCTCCTACAATGAGCAGTTCTTC.

V gene TRBV27 combines with J gene TRBJ2-1, with TRBD1 matching over 10 bases. CDR1 and CDR2 from the germline V gene are MNHEY and SMNVEV (reference sequence). The CDR3 is 17 amino acids. V trimming: 5 bases; J trimming: 2 bases; junction bases outside the gene matches: 9. The CDR3 DNA reads as TGTGCCAGCAGTCTAAAGGACAGGGGGAGGCCCTACAATGAGCAGTTCTTC. It specifies CASSLKDRGRPYNEQFF.

The chain employs TRBV19 and TRBJ1-2; TRBD1 agrees at 10 bases. The CDR3 loop spans 14 amino acids. Germline V gives CDR1 LNHDA, CDR2 SQIVND (reference sequence). Trimming cost V 7 bases and J 6 bases; bases outside gene matches: 8. This CDR3 is CASTTVGTGDGYTF. The DNA for the CDR3 is TGTGCCAGTACCACCGTTGGGACAGGGGATGGCTACACCTTC.

The V and J genes are TRBV7-9 and TRBJ1-5; 7 nucleotides line up with TRBD1. From germline, CDR1 is SEHNR and CDR2 FQNEAQ (reference sequence). The CDR3 has 15 residues. J lost 3 bases, V lost 1 base, and 3 bases had no gene match. CDR3 in amino acids: CASSLGGTVNQPQHF. The CDR3 DNA follows: TGTGCCAGCAGCTTAGGGGGGACAGTCAATCAGCCCCAGCATTTT.

There are a few counts of this clone. This chain uses TRBV29-1 with TRBJ1-5; D is unresolved. V lost 3 bases, J lost 9 bases, and 15 bases lay in between. This CDR3 contains 13 residues. CDR1 is SQVTM and CDR2 is ANQGSEA in the germline V gene. The CDR3 is CSVEYPHGGPQHF. The CDR3 coding sequence is TGCAGCGTTGAGTATCCCCACGGAGGGCCCCAGCATTTT. Variable domain in full (rest from reference TRBV29-1 and TRBJ1-5): SAVISQKPSRDICQRGTSLTIQCQVDSQVTMMFWYRQQPGQSLTLIATANQGSEATYESGFVIDKFPISRPNLTFSTLTVSNMSPEDSSIYLCSVEYPHGGPQHFGDGTRLSIL.

Here the CDR3 DNA reads TGTGCCACCGCGAAACGTAATATGCTTCCACCCCTCCACTTT. Translation: CATAKRNMLPPLHF. V gene TRBV6-5 combines with J gene TRBJ1-6, with unresolved D. V was shortened by 10 bases and J by 11 bases, with 21 bases between the two germline ends. Germline V gene data show CDR1 as MNHEY and CDR2 as SVGAGI. There are 14 residues in the CDR3.

V gene TRBV9 combines with J gene TRBJ1-3; D remains ambiguous. Trimming shortened V by 0 bases and J by 0 bases, and 7 bases separated the two germline ends. This CDR3 has 15 residues. From germline, CDR1 is SGDLS and CDR2 YYNGEE. Here the CDR3 reads CASSVDSSSGNTIYF. Written as DNA, the CDR3 is TGTGCCAGCAGCGTAGACTCGAGCTCTGGAAACACCATATATTTT.

The rearrangement links TRBV5-4 to TRBJ2-7, with 8 bases that match TRBD2. With 1 base clipped from V and 5 bases from J, the junction kept 2 bases outside the gene matches. Germline values: CDR1 SGHNT, CDR2 YYREEE (reference sequence). This CDR3 contains 13 residues. In nucleotides, the CDR3 is TGTGCCAGCAGCTTGTGGACTAGCAACGAGCAGTACTTC. Its translation: CASSLWTSNEQYF.

V usage is TRBV7-9 and J usage is TRBJ2-7; 8 bases are shared with TRBD1. The CDR3 has 15 amino acids. In germline, CDR1 is SEHNR, CDR2 FQNEAQ (reference sequence). J was trimmed by 5 bases and V by 9 bases; bases with no gene match: 15. CDR3 sequence: CASTGQGSSLDEQYF. The CDR3, as DNA: TGTGCCAGTACCGGACAGGGATCATCCTTGGACGAGCAGTACTTC.

The rearrangement links TRBV28 to TRBJ2-7; D call uncertain. Germline CDR1 MDHEN, CDR2 SYDVKM. This CDR3 has 11 amino acids. Trimming cost V 10 bases and J 9 bases, with 16 bases left between them. The CDR3 coding sequence is TGTGCCACCGCTTCTCCCCCCGGGCAGTACTTC. Amino acid sequence: CATASPPGQYF.

The chain has TRBV18 and TRBJ2-4; the match to TRBD1 covers 9 bases. The germline CDR1 and CDR2 sequences are KGHSH and LQKENI. The CDR3 length is 19 residues. The V and J ends lost 3 bases and 0 bases, in that order; junction bases with no gene match: 12. The CDR3 sequence is CASSPSGQGSSLAKNIQYF. In DNA, the CDR3 is TGTGCCAGCTCACCTTCGGGACAGGGTAGCTCGTTAGCCAAAAACATTCAGTACTTC. The full variable domain, with the rest looked up from reference TRBV18 and TRBJ2-4, is NAGVMQNPRHLVRRRGQEARLRCSPMKGHSHVYWYRQLPEEGLKFMVYLQKENIIDESGMPKERFSAEFPKEGPSILRIQQVVRGDSAAYFCASSPSGQGSSLAKNIQYFGAGTRLSVL.

This chain links TRBV7-9 with TRBJ1-2; D might be TRBD1 (5 bases). Germline values: CDR1 SEHNR, CDR2 FQNEAQ (reference sequence). Trimming pared 5 bases from V and 4 bases from J, leaving 20 bases between. This CDR3 region has 16 residues. CDR3 amino acids: CASSHPRVGGIYGYTF. The CDR3 DNA follows: TGTGCCAGCAGCCATCCTAGAGTCGGGGGGATCTATGGCTACACCTTC.

The chain recombines TRBV4-1 with TRBJ1-4; D unresolved. Per the germline V gene, CDR1 is MGHRA and CDR2 is YSYEKL. CDR3 length equals 15 residues. With 1 base removed from V and 2 bases from J, the gap between germline ends came to 8 bases. The DNA for the CDR3 is TGCGCCAGCAGCCAAGGGCTCGCCACTAATGAAAAACTGTTTTTT. Translated, it gives CASSQGLATNEKLFF.

The rearrangement links TRBV7-2 to TRBJ2-1; TRBD2 matches 10 bases. Trimming cost V 3 bases and J 2 bases; bases outside gene matches: 1. CDR1 and CDR2 from the germline V gene are SGHTA and FQGNSA. The CDR3 covers 15 residues. The CDR3: CASSFGLAAYNEQFF. In nucleotides, the CDR3 is TGTGCCAGCAGCTTTGGACTAGCGGCCTACAATGAGCAGTTCTTC. The complete variable domain, with remaining parts taken from reference TRBV7-2 and TRBJ2-1, reads GAGVSQSPSNKVTEKGKDVELRCDPISGHTALYWYRQSLGQGLEFLIYFQGNSAPDKSGLPSDRFSAERTGGSVSTLTIQRTQQEDSAVYLCASSFGLAAYNEQFFGPGTRLTVL.

The chain recombines TRBV28 with TRBJ2-1; the D gene is possibly TRBD2 (5 bases). V was trimmed by 8 bases and J by 2 bases, leaving 10 bases between them. This CDR3 is built from 13 residues. Germline CDR1 MDHEN, CDR2 SYDVKM. The CDR3 here is CASSTGTYNEQFF. DNA of the CDR3: TGTGCCAGCTCAACGGGGACCTACAATGAGCAGTTCTTC. The complete variable domain, with remaining parts taken from reference TRBV28 and TRBJ2-1, reads DVKVTQSSRYLVKRTGEKVFLECVQDMDHENMFWYRQDPGLGLRLIYFSYDVKMKEKGDIPEGYSVSREKKERFSLILESASTNQTSMYLCASSTGTYNEQFFGPGTRLTVL.

This clone has a single count. V usage is TRBV5-1 and J usage is TRBJ2-7; 13 nucleotides line up with TRBD2. The J segment lost 2 bases and the V segment lost 3 bases, leaving 11 bases of the junction unmatched. The CDR3 has 18 amino acids. Germline V CDR1 and CDR2: SGHRS, YFSETQ. The CDR3 DNA reads TGCGCCAGCAGCTCCAGAGGGACTAGCGGGAAATCCGCCTACGAGCAGTACTTC. It is translated as CASSSRGTSGKSAYEQYF.

The count of this clone is one. The gene calls are TRBV10-3 and TRBJ1-2; 10 bases map to TRBD1. Germline assignment: CDR1 ENHRY and CDR2 SYGVKD. V was clipped by 0 bases and J by 8 bases; unmatched bases: 3. The CDR3 loop spans 14 amino acids. CDR3 nucleotides: TGTGCCATCAGTGAGTCGGGACAGGGGCAGGGCTACACCTTC. It is translated as CAISESGQGQGYTF.

The chain carries TRBV28 and TRBJ2-1; 12 bases are a match to TRBD2. V was clipped by 5 bases and J by 10 bases; unmatched bases: 12. Germline-derived CDR1 and CDR2 are MDHEN and SYDVKM. CDR3 length: 16 residues. CDR3 region: CASSPSLGLAGREQFF. The CDR3 coding sequence is TGTGCCAGCAGTCCCAGCCTGGGACTAGCGGGCCGCGAGCAGTTCTTC.

This clone was seen once. V is TRBV2 and J is TRBJ2-1, with D possibly matching TRBD2 (5 bases). CDR3 length: 14 amino acids. V was trimmed by 6 bases and J by 0 bases, leaving 9 bases between them. Germline CDR1 reads SNHLY; CDR2 reads FYNNEI. DNA of the CDR3: TGTGCCAGCAGGAGCGGCGACTCCTACAATGAGCAGTTCTTC. Amino acids: CASRSGDSYNEQFF.

The V gene is TRBV30, the J gene TRBJ2-5, with D possibly matching TRBD2 (5 bases). This CDR3 spans 14 amino acids. The V gene lost 5 bases and the J gene lost 1 base, with 14 bases spanning the gap. Germline V gives CDR1 GTSNPN, CDR2 SVGIG (reference sequence). This CDR3 is CAWDGLTFQETQYF. The DNA of the CDR3 is TGTGCCTGGGATGGACTTACCTTCCAAGAGACCCAGTACTTC. Using reference TRBV30 and TRBJ2-5 for the parts outside the CDR3, the full variable domain is SQTIHQWPATLVQPVGSPLSLECTVEGTSNPNLYWYRQAAGRGLQLLFYSVGIGQISSEVPQNLSASRPQDRQFILSSKKLLLSDSGFYLCAWDGLTFQETQYFGPGTRLLVL.

This clone was seen only once. The chain combines TRBV6-1 with TRBJ1-3; D gene uncertain. The CDR3 spans 13 residues. Trimming took off 7 bases at V and 0 bases at J, with 7 bases between the two ends. Germline CDR1 MNHNS, CDR2 SASEGT. CDR3 bases: TGTGCCAGCATCGCAGTCTCTGGAAACACCATATATTTT. Its protein is CASIAVSGNTIYF.

The chain has TRBV7-2 and TRBJ2-7; 7 nucleotides agree with TRBD2. Germline V gene sequence: CDR1 SGHTA, CDR2 FQGNSA. This CDR3 contains 15 residues. Germline trimming cut 2 bases from V and 2 bases from J; bases unmatched to any gene: 6. CDR3 nucleotide sequence: TGTGCCAGCAGCTTAAACCAGCGGGGACCCTACGAGCAGTACTTC. This codes for CASSLNQRGPYEQYF. The full variable domain, rest sourced from reference TRBV7-2 and TRBJ2-7, is GAGVSQSPSNKVTEKGKDVELRCDPISGHTALYWYRQSLGQGLEFLIYFQGNSAPDKSGLPSDRFSAERTGGSVSTLTIQRTQQEDSAVYLCASSLNQRGPYEQYFGPGTRLTVT.

DNA of the CDR3: TGTGCCAGCAGCTTTATACAGAACACCGGGGAGCTGTTTTTT. This gives the protein CASSFIQNTGELFF. This chain connects TRBV5-6 to TRBJ2-2; D gene uncertain. This CDR3 spans 14 amino acids. Germline V gene sequence: CDR1 SGHDT, CDR2 YYEEEE. Trimming took off 2 bases at V and 1 base at J, with 6 bases between the two ends.

The rearrangement links TRBV5-1 to TRBJ2-5; no clear D gene. The germline gives CDR1 SGHRS, CDR2 YFSETQ. Trimming pared 1 base from V and 3 bases from J, leaving 7 bases between. The CDR3 extends over 13 amino acids. The chain's CDR3 is CASSLSAEETQYF. Here the CDR3 DNA reads TGCGCCAGCAGCTTGTCCGCGGAAGAGACCCAGTACTTC. Full variable domain (remainder filled in from reference TRBV5-1 and TRBJ2-5): KAGVTQTPRYLIKTRGQQVTLSCSPISGHRSVSWYQQTPGQGLQFLFEYFSETQRNKGNFPGRFSGRQFSNSRSEMNVSTLELGDSALYLCASSLSAEETQYFGPGTRLLVL.

The rearrangement uses TRBV6-5 and TRBJ1-1, with D uncertain. V was shortened by 0 bases and J by 0 bases, with 11 bases between the two germline ends. This CDR3 region has 16 residues. Germline CDR1 MNHEY, CDR2 SVGAGI. The CDR3 region has the DNA TGTGCCAGCAGTTACTCGGCGGGTTTCATGAACACTGAAGCTTTCTTT. It encodes CASSYSAGFMNTEAFF.

The J gene is TRBJ1-4, the V gene TRBV5-1; 8 nucleotides match TRBD1. Germline V lookup: CDR1 SGHRS, CDR2 YFSETQ. V lost 0 bases, J lost 8 bases, and 6 bases stayed unmatched. This CDR3 comprises 15 residues. In DNA, the CDR3 is TGCGCCAGCAGCTTGGTGTCAGGGGGCGACGAAAAACTGTTTTTT. It codes for CASSLVSGGDEKLFF.

The rearrangement links TRBV30 to TRBJ2-7; tentatively, D is TRBD2 (6 bases). With 5 bases removed from V and 1 base from J, the gap between germline ends came to 12 bases. Germline V gene lookup returns CDR1 GTSNPN and CDR2 SVGIG (reference sequence). CDR3 length: 13 amino acids. CDR3 bases: TGTGCCTGGGGCGTCGGGGGATCCTACGAGCAGTACTTC. It is translated as CAWGVGGSYEQYF. Combining the CDR3 with reference TRBV30 and TRBJ2-7 gives the whole variable domain SQTIHQWPATLVQPVGSPLSLECTVEGTSNPNLYWYRQAAGRGLQLLFYSVGIGQISSEVPQNLSASRPQDRQFILSSKKLLLSDSGFYLCAWGVGGSYEQYFGPGTRLTVT.

The chain couples TRBV28 to TRBJ2-7, with D tentatively TRBD1 (6 bases). Germline V CDR1 and CDR2: MDHEN, SYDVKM. The length of the CDR3 is 12 residues. Trimming took 10 bases from V and 3 from J, leaving 13 bases between them. CDR3 amino acids: CATQGSIYEQYF. The CDR3 DNA is TGTGCCACACAGGGATCTATCTACGAGCAGTACTTC.